The rows below give T cell receptor beta chains drawn from one sample of a study of shared clonotypes between healthy human individuals. Clones were sequenced by immunoSEQ multiplex PCR, and TCRdb holds only the in-frame ones, with some missing. This table holds about 660,000 clones, approximately 74% found once. The specimen was memory CD4+ T cells sorted from blood. The receptors were gathered from a woman aged 25-40 years in good health. CDR3s include the opening cysteine and the closing phenylalanine or tryptophan. The D gene is left open where the match is weak. Part of the rows lack a size; the others show once, few, many or a class for expanded clones.

TRBV5-4	TRBJ2-5	.	.	TGTGCCAGCAGCCCGGGACCAGGGCAGGGACTTGAAGAGACCCAGTACTTC	CASSPGPGQGLEETQYF
TRBV5-5	TRBJ2-6	TRBD1	.	TGTGCCAGCAGCTTTCATGGGGACAGGGGGCGCTTAGGGGCCAACGTCCTGACTTTC	CASSFHGDRGRLGANVLTF
TRBV5-1	TRBJ1-1	.	.	TGCGCCAGCAGCCGGGACGGAGATAACACTGAAGCTTTCTTT	CASSRDGDNTEAFF
TRBV5-1	TRBJ2-1	TRBD2	.	TGCGCCAGCAGCTTGGAGGCGCTAGCGGGAGGGTTAAGGGAGCAGTTCTTC	CASSLEALAGGLREQFF
TRBV10-1	TRBJ2-7	.	.	TGCGCCAGCAGTGATCCCCAGGGCTACACCGAGCAGTACTTC	CASSDPQGYTEQYF
TRBV27	TRBJ2-6	.	.	TGTGCCAGCACCTATACGGGGTCTGGGGCCAACGTCCTGACTTTC	CASTYTGSGANVLTF
TRBV4-1	TRBJ2-5	.	.	TGCGCCAGCAGCCAAGAATGGGAGCGCCCACGGACCCAGTACTTC	CASSQEWERPRTQYF
TRBV5-1	TRBJ2-5	.	.	TGCGCCAGCAGTCTAGAGGAGACCCAGTACTTC	CASSLEETQYF
TRBV16	TRBJ1-2	.	.	TGTGCCAGCAGCCAATTTGGTGGGGGCTCCTATGGCTACACCTTC	CASSQFGGGSYGYTF
TRBV7-9	TRBJ1-1	TRBD1	.	TGTGCCAGCAGCTCGGACAGGGGGCGCGGATCGGAAGCTTTCTTT	CASSSDRGRGSEAFF
TRBV11-2	TRBJ2-7	.	.	TGTGCCAGCAGCGCCGAGCCTTACGAGCAGTACTTC	CASSAEPYEQYF
TRBV15	TRBJ2-2	TRBD2	.	TGTGCCACCAGCAGAGATTTGGGACTAGCAGCAGGGGAGCTGTTTTTT	CATSRDLGLAAGELFF
TRBV5-4	TRBJ2-1	TRBD2	.	TGTGCCAGCTCAGCGGGATCCGTACCCTTATCTGAGCAGTTCTTC	CASSAGSVPLSEQFF
TRBV9	TRBJ1-2	.	.	TGTGCCAGCAGCCCAGACCGGTACTATGGCTACACCTTC	CASSPDRYYGYTF
TRBV2	TRBJ1-5	.	many	TGTGCCAGCAGGGGAGACAGTCGGAATCAGCCCCAGCATTTT	CASRGDSRNQPQHF
TRBV30	TRBJ1-2	TRBD1	.	TGTGCCTGGGCTAACAGGGGTTTGAACTATGGCTACACCTTC	CAWANRGLNYGYTF
TRBV2	TRBJ2-2	.	once	TGTGCCAGCAGTGTTGCCGGGGGCCCTTTCCCCGGGGAGCTGTTTTTT	CASSVAGGPFPGELFF
TRBV9	TRBJ2-5	.	.	TGTGCCAGCAGCCCGAACGGGCTTCCCTCTGAAACCCAGTACTTC	CASSPNGLPSETQYF
TRBV27	TRBJ1-2	TRBD1	.	TGTGCCAGTCGGGACAGGGTAGGTGGCTACACCTTC	CASRDRVGGYTF
TRBV19	TRBJ2-7	TRBD1	.	TGTGCCAGTAGTAGGAGACAGGGTTTGGACTCCTACGAGCAGTACTTC	CASSRRQGLDSYEQYF
TRBV28	TRBJ2-2	TRBD2	few	TGTGCCAGCAGTTTAACGGATGCGGGAGGTGGCACCGGGGAGCTGTTTTTT	CASSLTDAGGGTGELFF
TRBV7-9	TRBJ1-5	.	.	TGTGCCAGCAGCCAAGATGATATCGCGGAACGCAATCAGCCCCAGCATTTT	CASSQDDIAERNQPQHF
TRBV5-4	TRBJ1-1	TRBD1	.	TGTGCCAGCAGCTTGGGGGCGTCCGGGACAGGGAACACTGAAGCTTTCTTT	CASSLGASGTGNTEAFF
TRBV5-5	TRBJ2-7	TRBD2	few	TGTGCCAGCAGCTTGCTCGGGAGGGGGAACCCTCTGGCCGAGCAGTACTTC	CASSLLGRGNPLAEQYF
TRBV5-1	TRBJ1-1	.	medium-sized	TGCGCCACCGCCGAGAATTTGAACACTGAAGCTTTCTTT	CATAENLNTEAFF
TRBV27	TRBJ2-1	.	few	TGTGCCAGCAGCACGATGAGGGACAATGAGCAGTTCTTC	CASSTMRDNEQFF